This T cell receptor (beta chain) was obtained from a study of blood T cell repertoires in COVID-19. Some clones are missing from TCRdb's copy, which holds only in-frame ones; the method was immunoSEQ multiplex PCR. The sample lists over 130,000 clones; around 90% were seen once. This CDR3 has 11 amino acids. Germline CDR1 is SNHLY and CDR2 is FYNNEI. The V segment lost 5 bases and the J segment 13 bases; nucleotides outside the gene matches: 5. This chain connects TRBV2 to TRBJ2-1; TRBD1 agrees at 7 bases. Sequenced material: peripheral blood. This TCR came from a human donor in a cohort sampled during active COVID-19. CDR3 bases: TGTGCCAGCAGTTACAGGGGCCCCCAGTTCTTC. Its translation is CASSYRGPQFF.